The 8 T cell receptor beta chains reported below all come from one sample, sequenced in a study of PD-1 blockade in mismatch repair-deficient tumors. The method was immunoSEQ multiplex PCR; TCRdb's version includes in-frame clones alone and lacks a portion of them. The sample includes around 52,000 clones, roughly 80% of them seen just once. This sample comprised peripheral blood, obtained roughly 21 weeks after starting pembrolizumab. The source of these receptors is an adult with mismatch repair-deficient cancer.

In its sample, this clone was seen a few times. The V and J genes are TRBV14 and TRBJ2-5; D could derive from TRBD1 or TRBD2 (5 bases each). Germline V gene sequence: CDR1 SGHDN, CDR2 FVKESK. The CDR3 sequence is 13 residues long. The ends were cut back, 5 bases at V and 1 base at J, with 8 bases in the middle. CDR3 sequence reads: CASSRDPQETQYF. The CDR3 DNA reads TGTGCCAGCAGCAGGGACCCCCAAGAGACCCAGTACTTC.

The rearrangement joins TRBV10-3 to TRBJ2-3; D possibly matches TRBD1 or TRBD2 (5 bases each). The length of the CDR3 is 14 residues. V shed 5 bases and J shed 1 base, with 10 bases lying between them. CDR1 ENHRY and CDR2 SYGVKD come from the germline V gene. This chain's CDR3 is CAISPGRGTDTQYF. In nucleotides, the CDR3 is TGTGCCATCAGTCCGGGGCGGGGCACAGATACGCAGTATTTT.

A few counts support this clone. The rearrangement links TRBV27 to TRBJ1-4; no clear D gene. From germline, CDR1 is MNHEY and CDR2 SMNVEV (reference sequence). V shed 6 bases and J shed 5 bases, with 13 bases lying between them. This CDR3 has 14 amino acids. CDR3 sequence: CASSSGLRNEKLFF. The CDR3 DNA sequence: TGTGCCAGCAGCTCCGGGTTAAGGAATGAAAAACTGTTTTTT.

This clone was seen a single time. The same CDR3 is also encoded by other DNA sequences in this sample. This sequence joins TRBV6-5 and TRBJ2-1, with TRBD2 identical over 12 bases. V lost 7 bases, J lost 10 bases, and 11 bases stayed unmatched. Looked up from germline, CDR1 is MNHEY and CDR2 is SVGAGI. The CDR3 length is 15 residues. The CDR3 sequence: CASTLTSGSNGEQFF. CDR3 nucleotides: TGTGCCAGCACCTTGACTAGCGGGAGTAATGGGGAGCAGTTCTTC.

Concerning this clone: One end of the junction is discordant with germline, which a read error may explain. The chain is built from TRBV7-7 and TRBJ1-1, with a weak D call TRBD1 (5 bases). CDR3 length: 13 amino acids. Per germline, CDR1 SSHAT and CDR2 FNYEAQ (reference sequence). The CDR3 is CASSKQENTEAFF. The DNA of the CDR3 is TGTGCTAGCAGCAAACAGGAGAACACTGAAGCTTTCTTT.

J is TRBJ1-4 and V is TRBV7-9; D is undetermined. The CDR3 covers 15 residues. CDR1 is SEHNR, CDR2 FQNEAQ, per germline (reference sequence). With 5 bases removed from V and 0 bases from J, the gap between germline ends came to 10 bases. CDR3 in DNA: TGTGCCAGCAGCGGTACCAGCTCAACTAATGAAAAACTGTTTTTT. This codes for CASSGTSSTNEKLFF.

Here the CDR3 reads CAWRIGVRGSYEQFF. The DNA for the CDR3 is TGTGCCTGGAGGATCGGGGTCAGGGGAAGCTATGAGCAGTTCTTC. This sequence joins TRBV30 and TRBJ2-1; a weak D match, TRBD1 (6 bases). This CDR3 is built from 15 residues. Trimming left V 3 bases short and J 8 bases short, with 20 bases between. CDR1 GTSNPN and CDR2 SVGIG come from the germline V gene (reference sequence).

This clone was counted between two and nine times. This chain links TRBV9 with TRBJ1-5, with a weak D call TRBD1 (6 bases). With 0 bases removed from V and 7 bases from J, the gap between germline ends came to 14 bases. The CDR3 length is 15 residues. In germline, CDR1 is SGDLS, CDR2 YYNGEE. The CDR3 region is CASSVGSGVGQPQHF. The CDR3, as DNA: TGTGCCAGCAGCGTAGGGTCAGGGGTGGGACAGCCCCAGCATTTT.